This is a list of T cell receptor beta chains from one sample in a study of shared clonotypes between healthy human individuals. Data came from immunoSEQ multiplex PCR; TCRdb stores just in-frame clones and leaves some out. The sample has under 2.5 million clones; roughly 90% are singletons. The sample comprised naive CD4+ T cells from PBMCs. These receptors all stem from a man between 18 and 29 years old in good health. Some clones in this sample may be carry-over from other donors' samples. The CDR3 runs from the conserved cysteine through the conserved F or W. Fields, in order: V gene, D gene, J gene, clone size, CDR3 DNA, CDR3 protein. The D gene is left open where the match is weak. Only part of the rows carry a size: once, few, many, or a class if the clone is expanded.

V: TRBV5-4; D: NA; J: TRBJ2-7; size: NA; DNA: TGTGCCAGCAGCTTGGAGGGCCGGGACGAGCAGTACTTC; CDR3: CASSLEGRDEQYF
V: TRBV6-5; D: NA; J: TRBJ2-4; size: NA; DNA: TGTGCCAGCAGTTTGGGGCAAGGACTAGCCAAAAACATTCAGTACTTC; CDR3: CASSLGQGLAKNIQYF
V: TRBV7-9; D: TRBD2; J: TRBJ2-7; size: NA; DNA: TGTGCCAGCAGCCCTCGAACTAGCGGGAGCGAGCAGTACTTC; CDR3: CASSPRTSGSEQYF
V: TRBV28; D: TRBD1; J: TRBJ1-2; size: NA; DNA: TGTGCCAGCAGTTTATTCAGGCGGGAACAGGGGATCTATGGCTACACCTTC; CDR3: CASSLFRREQGIYGYTF
V: TRBV11-2; D: NA; J: TRBJ2-1; size: NA; DNA: TGTGCCAGCAGCCCATGGAAACCCCAGGGGTCCTACAATGAGCAGTTCTTC; CDR3: CASSPWKPQGSYNEQFF
V: TRBV19; D: TRBD1; J: TRBJ2-2; size: NA; DNA: TGTGCCAGTAGTATCTTCGGACAGGGGGCGAACACCGGGGAGCTGTTTTTT; CDR3: CASSIFGQGANTGELFF
V: TRBV6-1; D: NA; J: TRBJ2-7; size: NA; DNA: TGTGCCAGCAGTGAATATAGGGGATCCTACGAGCAGTACTTC; CDR3: CASSEYRGSYEQYF
V: TRBV28; D: NA; J: TRBJ1-5; size: NA; DNA: TGTGCCAGCAGTGAGACGGAATATAGCAATCAGCCCCAGCATTTT; CDR3: CASSETEYSNQPQHF
V: TRBV6-1; D: NA; J: TRBJ1-2; size: NA; DNA: TGTGCCAGCAGTGAAGCGGGTAGTTACAGCCACCTCTATGGCTACACCTTC; CDR3: CASSEAGSYSHLYGYTF
V: TRBV7-2; D: TRBD2; J: TRBJ2-1; size: NA; DNA: TGTGCCAGCAGCCGGACTAGCGGAATCTACAATGAGCAGTTCTTC; CDR3: CASSRTSGIYNEQFF
V: TRBV10-3; D: NA; J: TRBJ1-5; size: NA; DNA: TGTGCCATCAGTCCCGATTTGTATAGCAATCAGCCCCAGCATTTT; CDR3: CAISPDLYSNQPQHF
V: TRBV4-3; D: NA; J: TRBJ2-3; size: NA; DNA: TGCGCCAGCAGCCAAGATATAACTCGGAGTAGCGCAGATACGCAGTATTTT; CDR3: CASSQDITRSSADTQYF
V: TRBV11-2; D: NA; J: TRBJ2-1; size: NA; DNA: TGTGCCAGCAGCCCTGCGGGATCAGGCTACAATGAGCAGTTCTTC; CDR3: CASSPAGSGYNEQFF
V: TRBV28; D: NA; J: TRBJ1-1; size: once; DNA: TGTGCCAGCACTGGGGTGGGCACTGAAGCTTTCTTT; CDR3: CASTGVGTEAFF
V: TRBV7-6; D: TRBD1; J: TRBJ2-7; size: NA; DNA: TGTGCCAGCAGCTCGGGGACAGGGGTATCCTACGAGCAGTACTTC; CDR3: CASSSGTGVSYEQYF
V: TRBV7-3; D: NA; J: TRBJ2-2; size: NA; DNA: TGTGCCAGCACCCTACACGGCACCGGGGAGCTGTTTTTT; CDR3: CASTLHGTGELFF
V: TRBV19; D: NA; J: TRBJ1-2; size: NA; DNA: TGTGCCAGTAGTAGGGCAGGGTCGCGGGGCTATGGCTACACCTTC; CDR3: CASSRAGSRGYGYTF
V: TRBV15; D: TRBD1; J: TRBJ1-5; size: few; DNA: TGTGCCACCAGCATCACCGGGACAGGTCATCAGCCCCAGCATTTT; CDR3: CATSITGTGHQPQHF
V: TRBV28; D: TRBD2; J: TRBJ2-7; size: NA; DNA: TGTGCCAGCAGTCAGGGGGGACTAGCGGGAGGGCGGTTCTACGAGCAGTACTTC; CDR3: CASSQGGLAGGRFYEQYF
V: TRBV20-1; D: NA; J: TRBJ1-1; size: few; DNA: TGCAGTGCTAGAGATCTCGCTGAAGCTTTCTTT; CDR3: CSARDLAEAFF